The next 3 T cell receptor beta chains were all read from a single sample in a study of early T cells in non-severe SARS-CoV-2 infection. TCRdb re-derived calls from the 5' RACE reads in MiXCR, one entry per CDR3 protein. Of about 55,000 distinct CDR3 sequences listed, about 15% are singletons. Material: whole blood, obtained at baseline. These receptors all come from an adult who was a healthcare worker with PCR-confirmed SARS-CoV-2 infection or an uninfected control (not recorded which).

This clonotype was found a few times. This chain uses TRBV29-1 with TRBJ2-3, with D maybe TRBD2 (6 bases). Trimming took off 0 bases at V and 5 bases at J, with 18 bases between the two ends. The V gene's germline CDR1 is SQVTM and CDR2 ANQGSEA. This CDR3 region has 16 residues. CDR3 amino acids: CSVEDRLRESGDTQYF. CDR3 bases: TGCAGCGTTGAAGATAGATTACGGGAGTCTGGAGATACGCAGTATTTT.

There are a few counts of this clonotype. The chain couples TRBV13 to TRBJ2-4; 8 positions match TRBD1. The CDR3 sequence is 15 residues long. With 5 bases clipped from V and 1 base from J, the junction kept 4 bases outside the gene matches. Germline-derived CDR1 and CDR2 are PRHDT and FYEKMQ (reference sequence). CDR3 DNA sequence: TGTGCCAGCAGCCGTCGACAGGGGGCCAAAAACATTCAGTACTTC. It yields the protein CASSRRQGAKNIQYF.

In this sample, this clonotype turned up a few times. The chain carries TRBV3-1 and TRBJ1-4; weak D call: TRBD1 (6 bases). CDR1 is LGHDT and CDR2 is YNNKEL in the germline V gene (reference sequence). V gave up 0 bases and J gave up 5 bases, with 25 bases separating them. This CDR3 comprises 20 residues. The CDR3 is CASSQDRVGRVRGKNEKLFF. The CDR3, as DNA: TGTGCCAGCAGCCAAGATAGGGTCGGCAGGGTCAGGGGCAAAAATGAAAAACTGTTTTTT.